Below, 13 T cell receptor beta chains from the same sample are listed, as sequenced in a study of cytomegalovirus exposure and HLA in healthy donors. The PCR ran on 60 Vbeta and 13 Jbeta primers. Repertoires were generated with immunoSEQ multiplex PCR, while TCRdb's copy carries only in-frame clones and drops some. Of 84,000 or so clones listed, 75% to 80% were seen once; the top ten hold about 4%. Sequenced input: PBMCs. The source is a man aged 30 to 39 in good health and CMV-seronegative.

The chain joins TRBV30 to TRBJ1-6; possibly TRBD1 for D (6 bases). The V gene lost 3 bases and the J gene lost 0 bases, with 21 bases spanning the gap. Germline CDR1 is GTSNPN and CDR2 is SVGIG (reference sequence). CDR3 length equals 19 residues. The CDR3: CAWRSSGGPYRSYNSPLHF. The CDR3 DNA sequence: TGTGCCTGGAGGAGTTCCGGGGGGCCTTACCGCTCCTATAATTCACCCCTCCACTTT. Supplemented by reference TRBV30 and TRBJ1-6, the full variable domain reads SQTIHQWPATLVQPVGSPLSLECTVEGTSNPNLYWYRQAAGRGLQLLFYSVGIGQISSEVPQNLSASRPQDRQFILSSKKLLLSDSGFYLCAWRSSGGPYRSYNSPLHFGNGTRLTVT.

This chain uses TRBV4-2 with TRBJ1-5, with a possible D match to TRBD1 (5 bases). Trimming took 0 bases from V and 0 from J, leaving 9 bases between them. Germline CDR1 is LGHNA and CDR2 is YNFKEQ. There are 16 residues in the CDR3. The CDR3 bases are TGTGCCAGCAGCCAAGATTGGGGGGTTAGCAATCAGCCCCAGCATTTT. The encoded protein is CASSQDWGVSNQPQHF.

The chain couples TRBV29-1 to TRBJ2-1; a weak D match, TRBD2 (5 bases). The V gene's germline CDR1 is SQVTM and CDR2 ANQGSEA. CDR3 length: 18 residues. Trimming shortened V by 1 base and J by 5 bases, and 24 bases separated the two germline ends. The CDR3, as DNA: TGCAGCGTTGAAGGGGCCGGGAAGCGGAGGTCAGCCGACAATGAGCAGTTCTTC. Translation gives CSVEGAGKRRSADNEQFF.

The chain is built from TRBV6-1 and TRBJ2-7, with 8 bases that match TRBD2. The length of the CDR3 is 13 residues. Germline V gene data show CDR1 as MNHNS and CDR2 as SASEGT. The V and J ends lost 3 bases and 6 bases, in that order; junction bases with no gene match: 4. The DNA for the CDR3 is TGTGCCAGCAGTGACGGGAGGGCCGGCGAGCAGTACTTC. Translation gives CASSDGRAGEQYF.

V usage is TRBV4-1 and J usage is TRBJ2-4, with 10 bases identical to TRBD1. Germline CDR1 reads MGHRA; CDR2 reads YSYEKL. This CDR3 spans 17 amino acids. Trimming at V came to 3 bases and at J to 3 bases, leaving 8 bases not matched to a gene. CDR3 in DNA: TGCGCCAGCAGCCAGCTGACAGGGGGCGAAGACAAAAACATTCAGTACTTC. Protein product: CASSQLTGGEDKNIQYF.

There are a few counts of this clone. The V gene is TRBV27, the J gene TRBJ1-5; D may be TRBD1 (6 bases). Germline lookup yields CDR1 MNHEY and CDR2 SMNVEV (reference sequence). The CDR3 is made up of 14 amino acids. Trimming stripped 3 bases from V and 7 bases from J, with 13 bases between. The CDR3 DNA reads as TGTGCCAGCAGTTTTGGCAGGGGTTTACAGCCCCAGCATTTT. Translation gives CASSFGRGLQPQHF.

This chain links TRBV7-8 with TRBJ1-6; D call uncertain. This CDR3 comprises 18 residues. CDR1 is SGHVS and CDR2 is FQNEAQ in the germline V gene. Between the trimmed V and J ends, which lost 1 base and 0 bases, there was a span of 13 bases. CDR3 protein: CASSLGVGISSYNSPLHF. DNA of the CDR3: TGTGCCAGCAGCTTAGGAGTCGGGATAAGCTCCTATAATTCACCCCTCCACTTT.

The DNA of the CDR3 is TGTGCCAGCAGTGACTCGCCAGGGGGAGGTTCAATTAATGAGCAGTTCTTC. Its translation is CASSDSPGGGSINEQFF. The chain uses TRBV6-4 and TRBJ2-1; D is possibly TRBD1 (7 bases). The germline V and J ends were trimmed by 0 bases and 7 bases, with 19 bases remaining between them. Germline values: CDR1 MRHNA, CDR2 SNTAGT. The CDR3 is 17 amino acids.

In nucleotides, the CDR3 is TGTGCCAGCAGATTCAACAGGGGCTCCTACGAGCAGTACTTC. This sequence encodes CASRFNRGSYEQYF. The chain recombines TRBV2 with TRBJ2-7, with 7 nucleotides matching TRBD1. Trimming cost V 6 bases and J 0 bases; bases outside gene matches: 5. CDR3 length: 14 amino acids. Germline loops: CDR1 SNHLY, CDR2 FYNNEI.

The chain combines TRBV18 with TRBJ2-2; D is undetermined. Germline-derived CDR1 and CDR2 are KGHSH and LQKENI. CDR3 size: 13 residues. V lost 6 bases to trimming and J lost 2 bases, with 7 bases between them. The CDR3 coding sequence is TGTGCCAGCTCTCCTCCTAACACCGGGGAGCTGTTTTTT. Its protein is CASSPPNTGELFF.

This chain links TRBV4-1 with TRBJ2-5; possibly TRBD2 for D (6 bases). This CDR3 contains 16 residues. The germline V gene encodes CDR1 MGHRA and CDR2 YSYEKL. V was cut by 3 bases and J by 0 bases, with 14 bases left in between. The CDR3 DNA sequence: TGCGCCAGCAGCCAGGGGGGAGCGGAGTACCAAGAGACCCAGTACTTC. Translation: CASSQGGAEYQETQYF.

The J gene is TRBJ1-2, the V gene TRBV11-2; D is undetermined. CDR1 and CDR2 from the germline V gene are SGHAT and FQNNGV. Trimming shortened V by 1 base and J by 7 bases, and 13 bases separated the two germline ends. The CDR3 totals 14 residues. This CDR3 is CASSLVSASGGYTF. CDR3 nucleotides: TGTGCCAGCAGCTTAGTCAGTGCCTCAGGTGGCTACACCTTC.

This chain uses TRBV19 with TRBJ1-5, with D perhaps matching TRBD1 (5 bases). V lost 3 bases and J 6 bases, leaving 15 bases between the germline ends. Germline V CDR1 and CDR2: LNHDA, SQIVND (reference sequence). This CDR3 is built from 15 residues. CDR3: CASSIGREVGQPQHF. In DNA form, the CDR3 reads TGTGCCAGTAGTATCGGCAGGGAGGTTGGTCAGCCCCAGCATTTT.